These 10 T cell receptor beta chains were all obtained from the same sample, sequenced in a study of radiation and T cells in renal cell carcinoma. The time point is: baseline pretreatment blood. Treatment of the sample: 15 Gy SBRT to primary tumor, nephrectomy 4 weeks later. Generated by immunoSEQ multiplex PCR, the TCRdb table keeps only in-frame clones and is missing some. The sample lists roughly 130,000 clones; about 88% were seen once. The sequences come from blood, collected from a patient whose treatment included radiotherapy and nephrectomy. The origin of the receptors is a woman between 45 and 65 years old with renal cell carcinoma.

The chain employs TRBV7-9 and TRBJ2-3; 8 bases match TRBD2. The CDR3 covers 17 residues. CDR1 and CDR2 (germline): SEHNR, FQNEAQ (reference sequence). V gave up 5 bases and J gave up 1 base; unmatched junction bases: 11. The CDR3 protein is CASSPLPSGLGTDTQYF. CDR3 DNA sequence: TGTGCCAGCAGCCCACTACCCTCGGGACTAGGCACAGATACGCAGTATTTT.

This chain links TRBV4-1 with TRBJ1-2; D possibly corresponds to TRBD1 (5 bases). CDR3 length: 15 amino acids. CDR1 MGHRA and CDR2 YSYEKL come from the germline V gene. V shed 4 bases and J shed 4 bases, with 16 bases lying between them. CDR3 sequence: CASSRSRESLYGYTF. The CDR3 region has the DNA TGCGCCAGCAGCCGATCCAGGGAAAGCCTCTATGGCTACACCTTC.

The chain links TRBV4-3 to TRBJ1-4, with D unresolved. Deletions cut 0 bases from V and 8 bases from J, with 16 bases between. The length of the CDR3 is 16 residues. Germline CDR1 reads LGHNA; CDR2 reads YSLEER. CDR3 DNA sequence: TGCGCCAGCAGCCAAGATAGAACTCCCGGAGGCGAAAAACTGTTTTTT. Translation gives CASSQDRTPGGEKLFF.

The J gene is TRBJ2-4, the V gene TRBV19; D call uncertain. The CDR3 contains 12 residues. Deletions cut 5 bases from V and 8 bases from J, with 10 bases between. Germline V gene lookup returns CDR1 LNHDA and CDR2 SQIVND (reference sequence). CDR3 loop: CASSLGLDIQYF. CDR3 nucleotide sequence: TGTGCCAGTAGTCTGGGCTTGGACATTCAGTACTTC.

The rearrangement uses TRBV5-4 and TRBJ1-3; 8 positions agree with TRBD1. The CDR3 is 14 residues long. Germline values: CDR1 SGHNT, CDR2 YYREEE (reference sequence). The ends lost 1 base at V and 4 bases at J; junction bases unmatched: 1. Written as DNA, the CDR3 is TGTGCCAGCAGCTTGCAGGGGGCAGGAAACACCATATATTTT. It yields the protein CASSLQGAGNTIYF.

The chain uses TRBV9 and TRBJ1-4, with D maybe TRBD1 (5 bases). Trimming shortened V by 2 bases and J by 7 bases, and 15 bases separated the two germline ends. Germline CDR1 is SGDLS and CDR2 is YYNGEE. The CDR3 loop spans 15 amino acids. CDR3 amino acids: CASSVFGREGEKLFF. CDR3 nucleotide sequence: TGTGCCAGCAGCGTGTTCGGCAGGGAGGGTGAAAAACTGTTTTTT.

The V call is TRBV7-6, the J call TRBJ1-1; tentatively, D is TRBD1 (6 bases). The germline CDR1 and CDR2 sequences are SGHVS and FNYEAQ. The CDR3 loop spans 14 amino acids. V was shortened by 6 bases and J by 1 base, with 12 bases between the two germline ends. CDR3 DNA sequence: TGTGCCAGCAGTTATTCAGGGGAGAACACTGAAGCTTTCTTT. Its translation is CASSYSGENTEAFF.

The chain has TRBV5-1 and TRBJ1-5, with D possibly being TRBD1 (6 bases). Germline CDR1 SGHRS, CDR2 YFSETQ. CDR3 size: 14 residues. V dropped 0 bases and J dropped 3 bases, with 7 bases sitting between them. The CDR3 nucleotides are TGCGCCAGCAGCTTGGGGACAGTCAATCAGCCCCAGCATTTT. Its translation: CASSLGTVNQPQHF.

The CDR3 region has the DNA TGTGCCAGCCGAGGAGGGACTAGCAATCAGCCCCAGCATTTT. Amino acid sequence: CASRGGTSNQPQHF. The chain is built from TRBV2 and TRBJ1-5; maybe TRBD1 (5 bases). CDR1 and CDR2 (germline): SNHLY, FYNNEI. V was clipped by 8 bases and J by 0 bases, with 11 bases between them. CDR3 size: 14 residues.

The V and J genes are TRBV4-3 and TRBJ1-2, with D perhaps matching TRBD1 (6 bases). There are 15 residues in the CDR3. Germline CDR1 is LGHNA and CDR2 is YSLEER. Between the trimmed V and J ends, which lost 4 bases and 0 bases, there was a span of 12 bases. The CDR3 loop is CASSPRTATNYGYTF. CDR3 DNA sequence: TGCGCCAGCAGCCCCCGGACAGCGACTAACTATGGCTACACCTTC.